The 31 T cell receptor beta chains presented below share a single source sample, sequenced in a study of T-cell reconstitution after alpha-beta-depleted transplantation in children. This sample's TCRbeta library carried unique molecular identifier barcodes. TCRdb redid the calling of the PCR reads with MiXCR, one entry per CDR3 protein. Here the sample spans 350,000 to 500,000 distinct CDR3 sequences, about 40% being singletons. The sample in question was PBMCs, obtained before TCRalphabeta/CD19-depleted stem cell transplant. These TCRs come from a girl aged 2-10 years with aplastic anemia, due to receive a stem cell transplant.

V usage is TRBV7-3 and J usage is TRBJ2-1; 9 bases match TRBD2. Trimming at V came to 8 bases and at J to 7 bases, leaving 15 bases not matched to a gene. CDR3 length equals 16 residues. CDR1 and CDR2 (germline): SGHTA, FQGTGA. The CDR3 coding sequence is TGTGCCAGCGCACCAGGAGTCACTAGCGGGCGGAATGAGCAGTTCTTC. Translation gives CASAPGVTSGRNEQFF.

This clonotype was detected ten times or more. This chain uses TRBV19 with TRBJ1-5; D gene unclear. The CDR3 has 14 residues. Germline V gene lookup returns CDR1 LNHDA and CDR2 SQIVND (reference sequence). V dropped 7 bases and J dropped 1 base, with 11 bases sitting between them. This chain's CDR3 is CASKQGSSNQPQHF. The CDR3 DNA is TGTGCCAGTAAACAAGGGTCGAGCAATCAGCCCCAGCATTTT.

Many counts were recorded for this clonotype. V is TRBV15 and J is TRBJ1-6; 7 bases align to TRBD1. The germline V gene encodes CDR1 LNHNV and CDR2 YYDKDF (reference sequence). The CDR3 totals 14 residues. Trimming took 6 bases from V and 9 from J; bases not matched to a gene: 8. The CDR3 nucleotides are TGTGCCACCAGGCGACAGGGCGACGCTTCACCCCTCCACTTT. Its protein product is CATRRQGDASPLHF.

The chain has TRBV7-3 and TRBJ1-1; no reliable D call. The CDR3 has 15 residues. Germline V gene data show CDR1 as SGHTA and CDR2 as FQGTGA. Deletions cut 0 bases from V and 5 bases from J, with 13 bases between. The CDR3 nucleotides read TGTGCCAGCAGCTTAACGAGTGTAGGAGGGACTGAAGCTTTCTTT. Amino acids: CASSLTSVGGTEAFF.

The genes are TRBV20-1 and TRBJ2-1; TRBD2 might be the D (6 bases). The CDR3 is made up of 15 amino acids. Germline V gives CDR1 DFQATT, CDR2 SNEGSKA (reference sequence). The ends were cut back, 3 bases at V and 6 bases at J, with 18 bases in the middle. The CDR3 DNA sequence: TGCAGTGCTAGGTTGGCGGGGATTCCGGGCAATGAGCAGTTCTTC. As protein: CSARLAGIPGNEQFF.

This clonotype was recorded only once. This chain links TRBV6-5 with TRBJ2-1, with D hard to call. The germline gives CDR1 MNHEY, CDR2 SVGAGI. The CDR3 consists of 16 residues. The V end was cut by 2 bases, the J end by 0 bases, with 11 bases between. In nucleotides, the CDR3 is TGTGCCAGCAGTTACGGAAGTACCGGCTCCTACAATGAGCAGTTCTTC. Translation gives CASSYGSTGSYNEQFF.

There are a few counts of this clonotype. This sequence joins TRBV10-3 and TRBJ1-5, with D perhaps matching TRBD1 (5 bases). The germline V gene encodes CDR1 ENHRY and CDR2 SYGVKD. V was pared by 5 bases and J by 0 bases, with 8 bases between. The CDR3 runs to 14 residues. CDR3 amino acids: CAISRGNSNQPQHF. The CDR3 DNA follows: TGTGCCATCAGTCGGGGGAATAGCAATCAGCCCCAGCATTTT.

The chain uses TRBV24-1 and TRBJ2-1, with D hard to call. The CDR3 spans 12 residues. Germline assignment: CDR1 KGHDR and CDR2 SFDVKD. V lost 4 bases and J 8 bases, leaving 8 bases between the germline ends. The CDR3 region is CATSDPGHEQFF. The CDR3 nucleotides are TGTGCCACCAGTGACCCGGGCCATGAGCAGTTCTTC.

This clonotype was recorded many times. J is TRBJ1-4 and V is TRBV5-1; TRBD1 aligns across 7 bases. The trim removed 4 bases at V and 7 bases at J, leaving 7 bases unmatched. In germline, CDR1 is SGHRS, CDR2 YFSETQ. The CDR3 has 14 residues. The CDR3 DNA reads as TGCGCCAGCAGCGGTACAGGGGCGGCTGAAAAACTGTTTTTT. The encoded protein is CASSGTGAAEKLFF.

The gene calls are TRBV18 and TRBJ1-2; D is undetermined. The CDR3 totals 13 residues. V shed 0 bases and J shed 8 bases, with 10 bases lying between them. CDR1 is KGHSH and CDR2 is LQKENI in the germline V gene. DNA for the CDR3: TGTGCCAGCTCACCACCAGAAGGATACGGCTACACCTTC. It codes for CASSPPEGYGYTF.

The rearrangement joins TRBV20-1 to TRBJ2-7; no definite D call. Germline CDR1 and CDR2: DFQATT and SNEGSKA (reference sequence). The CDR3 contains 11 residues. V lost 4 bases and J lost 7, with 11 bases in between. This CDR3 reads CSATPLGEQYF. CDR3 nucleotide sequence: TGCAGTGCTACCCCCCTCGGGGAGCAGTACTTC.

The V gene is TRBV27, the J gene TRBJ2-7; D may be TRBD1 or TRBD2 (7 bases each). The CDR3 has 14 residues. The germline V gene has CDR1 MNHEY and CDR2 SMNVEV (reference sequence). Trimming shortened V by 0 bases and J by 6 bases, and 12 bases separated the two germline ends. CDR3 loop: CASSLSGRGGEQYF. As DNA, the CDR3 is TGTGCCAGCAGTTTATCGGGCAGGGGGGGCGAGCAGTACTTC.

The chain is built from TRBV5-1 and TRBJ2-3; D possibly corresponds to TRBD2 (5 bases). The CDR3 spans 15 residues. Trimming took 3 bases from V and 0 from J, leaving 11 bases between them. CDR1 and CDR2 from the germline V gene are SGHRS and YFSETQ. CDR3 amino acids: CASSYLGGSTDTQYF. The CDR3 region has the DNA TGCGCCAGCAGCTATCTTGGCGGGAGCACAGATACGCAGTATTTT.

This clonotype was detected only a few times. The chain couples TRBV12-5 to TRBJ2-2; D is possibly TRBD1 (6 bases). From germline, CDR1 is LGHNT and CDR2 FRNRAP. The CDR3 runs to 16 residues. V was pared by 4 bases and J by 4 bases, with 16 bases between. CDR3 residues: CASGSYTGHVTGELFF. CDR3 nucleotide sequence: TGTGCTAGTGGTTCTTACACGGGACATGTCACCGGGGAGCTGTTTTTT.

This clonotype was picked up many times. This chain links TRBV12-3 or TRBV12-4 with TRBJ2-3, with 8 bases matching TRBD1. The CDR3 extends over 15 amino acids. Trimming removed 3 bases from V and 2 bases from J; junction bases left unmatched: 4. The CDR3 here is CASSFAGGFTDTQYF. CDR3 in DNA: TGTGCCAGCAGTTTTGCAGGGGGCTTCACAGATACGCAGTATTTT.

This clonotype was counted a few times. CDR3 loop: CSARLAGLQETQYF. The DNA of the CDR3 is TGCAGTGCTAGACTAGCGGGGCTCCAAGAGACCCAGTACTTC. The genes are TRBV20-1 and TRBJ2-5; 9 nucleotides agree with TRBD2. The CDR3 totals 14 residues. CDR1 and CDR2 (germline): DFQATT, SNEGSKA (reference sequence). The trim removed 2 bases at V and 1 base at J, leaving 2 bases unmatched.

The J gene is TRBJ2-1, the V gene TRBV12-3 or TRBV12-4, with D maybe TRBD1 (5 bases). Trimming took 3 bases from V and 14 from J, leaving 11 bases between them. This CDR3 contains 11 residues. The CDR3 is CASSFLGREFF. The CDR3 DNA follows: TGTGCCAGCAGTTTCCTAGGCAGGGAGTTCTTC.

This sequence joins TRBV1 and TRBJ2-2; no check of the table's D call, TRBD2, against the DNA was made. TRBV1 constitutes a pseudogene. This CDR3 region has 18 residues. The CDR3 bases are TGCACCAGCAGCCAAGATCTATTGAGCGGGAGGGGCACCGGGGAGCTGTTTTTT. Protein sequence: CTSSQDLLSGRGTGELFF.

The V and J genes are TRBV18 and TRBJ2-7, with D unresolved. From germline, CDR1 is KGHSH and CDR2 LQKENI. This CDR3 comprises 14 residues. Trimming took 4 bases from V and 5 from J, leaving 15 bases between them. CDR3 in DNA: TGTGCCAGCTCACGGTCGGGCTATGGCGACGAGCAGTACTTC. Translation gives CASSRSGYGDEQYF.

This sequence joins TRBV20-1 and TRBJ1-5; 7 bases agree with TRBD1. Germline loops: CDR1 DFQATT, CDR2 SNEGSKA (reference sequence). The V gene end was trimmed by 5 bases and the J gene end by 4 bases; junction bases not matched to a gene: 5. CDR3 size: 13 residues. CDR3 bases: TGCAGTGCTCACAGGGGAGTAAATCAGCCCCAGCATTTT. It yields the protein CSAHRGVNQPQHF.

CDR3 in DNA: TGTGCCAGCACCGGGGACAGGGTAGCGACCCAGTACTTC. Amino acid sequence: CASTGDRVATQYF. The chain has TRBV12-3 or TRBV12-4 and TRBJ2-5, with 9 positions matching TRBD1. V lost 7 bases to trimming and J lost 7 bases; unmatched junction nucleotides: 7. The CDR3 spans 13 residues.

The V and J genes are TRBV5-1 and TRBJ1-4, with a tentative D call TRBD1 (5 bases). Germline V gene lookup returns CDR1 SGHRS and CDR2 YFSETQ. This CDR3 contains 15 residues. V was trimmed by 2 bases and J by 7 bases, leaving 15 bases between them. The CDR3 region is CASSFGHNTGEKLFF. The CDR3, as DNA: TGCGCCAGCAGCTTCGGACACAACACGGGTGAAAAACTGTTTTTT.

This clonotype was observed at least ten times. The genes are TRBV3-1 and TRBJ1-2, with TRBD1 as a possible D gene (5 bases). This CDR3 is 13 amino acids long. Germline-derived CDR1 and CDR2 are LGHDT and YNNKEL (reference sequence). Trimming left V 3 bases short and J 3 bases short, with 8 bases between. The CDR3 region is CASSQVTDYGYTF. The DNA of the CDR3 is TGTGCCAGCAGCCAGGTGACAGACTATGGCTACACCTTC.

The rearrangement joins TRBV20-1 to TRBJ1-1; 7 bases line up with TRBD1. The CDR3 length is 14 residues. From germline, CDR1 is DFQATT and CDR2 SNEGSKA (reference sequence). V was pared by 1 base and J by 1 base, with 3 bases of the junction left unmatched. The CDR3: CSARGQGTNTEAFF. In DNA, the CDR3 is TGCAGTGCTAGAGGACAGGGAACGAACACTGAAGCTTTCTTT.

This clonotype was counted between two and nine times. The J gene is TRBJ2-7, the V gene TRBV6-5; D remains unclear. In germline, CDR1 is MNHEY, CDR2 SVGAGI. This CDR3 comprises 15 residues. The germline V and J ends were trimmed by 2 bases and 5 bases, with 16 bases remaining between them. CDR3 DNA: TGTGCCAGCAGTTACCTTCGAGACGGCGCGGACGAGCAGTACTTC. It translates to CASSYLRDGADEQYF.

The chain employs TRBV4-1 and TRBJ1-3; D remains ambiguous. The CDR3 extends over 16 amino acids. The germline V gene encodes CDR1 MGHRA and CDR2 YSYEKL. V gave up 0 bases and J gave up 4 bases, with 13 bases separating them. CDR3 sequence (DNA): TGCGCCAGCAGCCAAGAAAGTGGTACAGCCGGAAACACCATATATTTT. This codes for CASSQESGTAGNTIYF.

Turning to this clonotype: The junction shows a germline mismatch at one end, possibly a read error. J is TRBJ2-7 and V is TRBV20-1; 11 bases fit TRBD1. This CDR3 contains 17 residues. The V gene's germline CDR1 is DFQATT and CDR2 SNEGSKA (reference sequence). The CDR3 sequence is CCARGQGAGTNSYEQYF. The CDR3 coding sequence is TGCTGTGCTAGAGGACAGGGGGCGGGGACTAACTCCTACGAGCAGTACTTC.

V and J are TRBV20-1 and TRBJ2-3; D ambiguous. V lost 0 bases and J 3 bases, leaving 10 bases between the germline ends. Germline V lookup: CDR1 DFQATT, CDR2 SNEGSKA (reference sequence). The CDR3 extends over 14 amino acids. CDR3 region: CSARDLGQTDTQYF. CDR3 nucleotides: TGCAGTGCTAGAGATCTTGGGCAGACAGATACGCAGTATTTT.

The chain employs TRBV19 and TRBJ2-3; 8 nucleotides line up with TRBD1. J gave up 4 bases and V 5 bases, and 2 bases lay outside the gene matches. The V gene's germline CDR1 is LNHDA and CDR2 SQIVND (reference sequence). CDR3 length: 13 residues. The CDR3 is CASSGQGPDTQYF. The CDR3 nucleotides read TGTGCCAGTAGTGGACAGGGCCCAGATACGCAGTATTTT.

The chain recombines TRBV5-1 with TRBJ1-1; D is perhaps TRBD1 (6 bases). Looked up from germline, CDR1 is SGHRS and CDR2 is YFSETQ. V lost 4 bases and J lost 2, with 15 bases in between. This CDR3 has 15 amino acids. The CDR3 bases are TGCGCCAGCAGCCGGACAGTTGAGGTTAACACTGAAGCTTTCTTT. Its protein is CASSRTVEVNTEAFF.

The J gene is TRBJ1-3, the V gene TRBV6-1; D is ambiguous. Germline loops: CDR1 MNHNS, CDR2 SASEGT. The CDR3 consists of 15 residues. V gave up 5 bases and J gave up 0 bases, with 11 bases separating them. The DNA for the CDR3 is TGTGCCAGCAGTTGGAGCAGCTTCTCTGGAAACACCATATATTTT. It is translated as CASSWSSFSGNTIYF.